These 10 T cell receptor beta chains originate from one sample sequenced in a study of T-cell memory formation after mild COVID-19. TCRdb processed the 5' RACE reads anew with MiXCR; each CDR3 protein has one entry. The sample holds 200,000 to 250,000 distinct CDR3 sequences, approximately 9% seen once. Sample: PBMCs or a T cell subset sorted from them (not recorded which). These receptors came from a man between 18 and 29 years old who had mild COVID-19 (a few samples of this study predate the infection). Cell type and time point are not known.

This clonotype was seen only a few times. The chain employs TRBV11-2 and TRBJ1-1; D unclear. The CDR3 runs to 12 residues. V was cut by 9 bases and J by 0 bases, with 8 bases left in between. Germline CDR1 reads SGHAT; CDR2 reads FQNNGV. The CDR3 spells CASGGLNTEAFF. The CDR3 nucleotides are TGTGCCAGTGGCGGCCTGAACACTGAAGCTTTCTTT.

This clonotype was seen only a few times. The V and J genes are TRBV12-3 or TRBV12-4 and TRBJ1-5; TRBD1 aligns across 7 bases. The CDR3 has 14 amino acids. The V and J ends lost 6 bases and 4 bases, in that order; junction bases with no gene match: 6. The CDR3 here is CASRMAGGNQPQHF. Written as DNA, the CDR3 is TGTGCCAGCAGGATGGCAGGGGGGAATCAGCCCCAGCATTTT.

The genes are TRBV18 and TRBJ1-1; D is possibly TRBD1 (6 bases). V lost 10 bases and J 4 bases, leaving 16 bases between the germline ends. Germline V gene data show CDR1 as KGHSH and CDR2 as LQKENI. The CDR3 is 13 residues long. The DNA for the CDR3 is TGTGCCACCCTGGGGGCGCAGGGCACTGAAGCTTTCTTT. Protein product: CATLGAQGTEAFF.

This chain links TRBV12-3 or TRBV12-4 with TRBJ2-2, with D hard to call. V shed 5 bases and J shed 0 bases, with 19 bases lying between them. This CDR3 contains 18 residues. CDR3 in DNA: TGTGCCAGCAGTCCCCCTTATAGGGCCCAACCGAACACCGGGGAGCTGTTTTTT. It yields the protein CASSPPYRAQPNTGELFF.

This clonotype occurred a few times. This chain uses TRBV20-1 with TRBJ2-3; 8 bases fit TRBD2. This CDR3 has 13 amino acids. Germline V lookup: CDR1 DFQATT, CDR2 SNEGSKA (reference sequence). V gave up 6 bases and J gave up 3 bases; unmatched junction bases: 5. This chain's CDR3 is CSAPRGATDTQYF. The CDR3 bases are TGCAGTGCGCCGCGGGGGGCGACAGATACGCAGTATTTT.

With respect to this clonotype: A read error may account for a junction end that differs from germline. The chain uses TRBV10-3 and TRBJ2-7; perhaps D is TRBD1 or TRBD2 (5 bases each). Germline CDR1 and CDR2: ENHRY and SYGVKD. This CDR3 region has 14 residues. CDR3 region: CASSPGRQTYEQYF. The CDR3 DNA sequence: TGTGCCAGCAGTCCGGGGCGGCAAACCTACGAGCAGTACTTC.

This clonotype has only a few counts. The chain joins TRBV6-2 or TRBV6-3 to TRBJ1-5; D is undetermined. The CDR3 is 10 residues long. V lost 6 bases and J 5 bases, leaving 2 bases between the germline ends. Germline lookup yields CDR1 MNHEY and CDR2 SVGEGT. The CDR3 DNA follows: TGTGCCAGCAGGGATCAGCCCCAGCATTTT. This sequence encodes CASRDQPQHF.

The rearrangement links TRBV5-1 to TRBJ1-2; 8 bases align to TRBD1. V lost 0 bases and J lost 7; bases outside the gene matches: 5. Germline V gives CDR1 SGHRS, CDR2 YFSETQ. This CDR3 is 14 amino acids long. The CDR3 sequence: CASSLGAGGTGYTF. The CDR3 DNA reads as TGCGCCAGCAGCTTGGGCGCAGGGGGCACTGGCTACACCTTC.

The J gene is TRBJ1-2, the V gene TRBV29-1; 9 bases are a match to TRBD1. With V trimmed by 4 bases and J by 1 base, 7 bases remained unmatched. From germline, CDR1 is SQVTM and CDR2 ANQGSEA. The CDR3 extends over 15 amino acids. CDR3 sequence: CSVAPRQGGNYGYTF. CDR3 sequence (DNA): TGCAGCGTTGCCCCCCGACAGGGGGGTAACTATGGCTACACCTTC.

This clonotype occurred many times. The chain joins TRBV12-3 or TRBV12-4 to TRBJ2-7; D is perhaps TRBD1 (6 bases). Between the trimmed V and J ends, which lost 3 bases and 6 bases, there was a span of 12 bases. The CDR3 totals 13 residues. The CDR3 sequence is CASSLMGAGEQYV. The DNA of the CDR3 is TGTGCCAGCAGTTTGATGGGGGCTGGCGAGCAGTACGTC.